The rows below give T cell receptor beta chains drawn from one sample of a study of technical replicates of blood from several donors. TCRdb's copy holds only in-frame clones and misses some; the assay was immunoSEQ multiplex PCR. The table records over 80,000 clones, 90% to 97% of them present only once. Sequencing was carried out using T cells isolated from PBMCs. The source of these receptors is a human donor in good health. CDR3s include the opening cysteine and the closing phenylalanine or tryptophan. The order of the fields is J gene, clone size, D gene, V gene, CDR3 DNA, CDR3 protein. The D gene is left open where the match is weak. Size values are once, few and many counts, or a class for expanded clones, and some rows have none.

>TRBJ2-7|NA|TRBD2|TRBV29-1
TGCAGCGTTGAATTAGCGGGGGGCTACGAGCAGTACTTC
CSVELAGGYEQYF
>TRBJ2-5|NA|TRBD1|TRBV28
TGTGCCAGCAGTTTGGCCGGGACAGGGCCAGAGACCCAGTACTTC
CASSLAGTGPETQYF
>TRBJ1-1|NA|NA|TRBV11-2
TGTGCCAGCAGCCTTGGGGGGGACACTGAAGCTTTCTTT
CASSLGGDTEAFF
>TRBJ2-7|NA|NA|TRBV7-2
TGTGCCAGCAGCTCCCAGGGGTACTCCCACGAGCAGTACTTC
CASSSQGYSHEQYF
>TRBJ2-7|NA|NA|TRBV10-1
TGCGCCAGCAGTGCTGTTAGCTACGAGCAGTACTTC
CASSAVSYEQYF
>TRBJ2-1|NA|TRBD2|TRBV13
TGTGCCAGCAGCCTAATGGGACTAGGCAATGAGCAGTTCTTC
CASSLMGLGNEQFF
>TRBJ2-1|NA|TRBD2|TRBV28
TGTGCCAGCAGACATCTCGGACTAGCGGGAAACCCACGTAATGAGCAGTTCTTC
CASRHLGLAGNPRNEQFF
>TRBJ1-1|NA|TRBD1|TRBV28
TGTGCCAGCAGTCCCCCCTGGACAGGTGGTGAAACTGAAGCTTTCTTT
CASSPPWTGGETEAFF
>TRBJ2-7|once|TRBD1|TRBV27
TGTGCCAGCAGGGGGACAGGGGCGCGTTACGAGCAGTACTTC
CASRGTGARYEQYF
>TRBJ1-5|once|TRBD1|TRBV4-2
TGTGCCAGCAGCCAGACAGGGATGGGGAATCAGCCCCAGCATTTT
CASSQTGMGNQPQHF
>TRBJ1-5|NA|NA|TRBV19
TGTGCCAGTAGTGTCCGGGACACTTATCAGCCCCAGCATTTT
CASSVRDTYQPQHF
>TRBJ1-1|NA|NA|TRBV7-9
TGTGCCAGCAGCTTAGAGGGACTAGCTGGCTCTGAAGCTTTCTTT
CASSLEGLAGSEAFF
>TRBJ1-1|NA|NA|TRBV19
TGTGCCAGTAGTTACCAGGGAAGGGCTGAAGCTTTCTTT
CASSYQGRAEAFF
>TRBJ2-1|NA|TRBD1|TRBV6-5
TGTGCCAGCAGCTACTACGGACAGGGTTCCTACAATGAGCAGTTCTTC
CASSYYGQGSYNEQFF
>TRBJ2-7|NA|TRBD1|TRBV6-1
TGTGCCAGCAGACTGTTGACAGGGGGTCAAAACGAGCAGTACTTC
CASRLLTGGQNEQYF
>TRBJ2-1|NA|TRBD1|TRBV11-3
TGTGCCAGCAGCTTGACAGGGGGGTACAATGAGCAGTTCTTC
CASSLTGGYNEQFF
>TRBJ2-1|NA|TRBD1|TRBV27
TGTGCCAGCAGTCCGGACAGGCTCAATGAGCAGTTCTTC
CASSPDRLNEQFF
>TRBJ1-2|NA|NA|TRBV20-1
TGCAGTGCTACAGACCCAGGCGGCTACACCTTC
CSATDPGGYTF
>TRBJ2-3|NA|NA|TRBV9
TGTGCCAGCAGTTCTAAGGGGGTTACGCAAGATACGCAGTATTTT
CASSSKGVTQDTQYF
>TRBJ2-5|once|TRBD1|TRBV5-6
TGTGCCAGCAGCATAGGGACAGGGATTGGGACCCAGTACTTC
CASSIGTGIGTQYF
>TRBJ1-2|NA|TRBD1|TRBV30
TGTGCCTGGAGTAGGGGGCTTAACTATGGCTACACCTTC
CAWSRGLNYGYTF
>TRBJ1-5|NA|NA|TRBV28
TGTGCCAGCAGTTCGGGGGTAGAGCAGCCCCAGCATTTT
CASSSGVEQPQHF
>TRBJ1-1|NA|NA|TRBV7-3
TGTGCCAGCAGCTCGGAGGGGATGAACACTGAAGCTTTCTTT
CASSSEGMNTEAFF
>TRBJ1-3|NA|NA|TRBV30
TGTGCCTGGAGGCGGGGTGGCTCTGGAAACACCATATATTTT
CAWRRGGSGNTIYF
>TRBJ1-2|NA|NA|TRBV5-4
TGTGCCAGCAGTTTCGGGACTCTCAATGGCTACACCTTC
CASSFGTLNGYTF
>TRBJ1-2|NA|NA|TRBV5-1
TGCGCCAGCAGCTTGAATAGAGATGGCTACACCTTC
CASSLNRDGYTF
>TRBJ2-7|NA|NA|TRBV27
TGTGCCAGCGGGTGGACAGATTACGAGCAGTACTTC
CASGWTDYEQYF
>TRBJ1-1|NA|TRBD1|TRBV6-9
TGTGCCAGCAGACCAACCTCCGACAGGGGAAAGACTTCTGAAGCTTTCTTT
CASRPTSDRGKTSEAFF
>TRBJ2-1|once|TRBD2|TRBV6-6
TGTGCCAGCAGGGGACTAGTCGGGGCCTCGGACGAGCAGTTCTTC
CASRGLVGASDEQFF
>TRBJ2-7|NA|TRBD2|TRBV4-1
TGCGCCAGCAGCCAACTACGGGAGGGCCCCTACGAGCAGTACTTC
CASSQLREGPYEQYF
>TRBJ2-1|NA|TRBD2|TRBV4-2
TGTGCCAGCAGCCAAGCTCTAGCGGGGGATGTCTATGAGCAGTTCTTC
CASSQALAGDVYEQFF
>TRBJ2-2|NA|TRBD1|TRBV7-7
TGTGCTAGCAGCTTAGGACAGGGTACGAACACCGGGGAGCTGTTTTTT
CASSLGQGTNTGELFF
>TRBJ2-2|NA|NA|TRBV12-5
TGTGCTAGTGGTTCGCACCTAAACGGGGAGCTGTTTTTT
CASGSHLNGELFF
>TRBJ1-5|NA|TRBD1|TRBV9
TGTGCCAGCAGCGTAGGCACAGGGGGAAGAAATCAGCCCCAGCATTTT
CASSVGTGGRNQPQHF
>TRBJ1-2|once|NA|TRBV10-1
TGCGAACCGGAAGCGGCTCAGAGCTACACCTTC
CEPEAAQSYTF
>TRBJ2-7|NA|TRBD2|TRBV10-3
TGTGCTATCAGTGACCCCGGGACTAGCGGGGGGGTCGAGCAGTACTTC
CAISDPGTSGGVEQYF
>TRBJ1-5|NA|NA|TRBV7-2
TGTGCCAGCAGCTTAAACACCTTTGGCAATCAGCCCCAGCATTTT
CASSLNTFGNQPQHF
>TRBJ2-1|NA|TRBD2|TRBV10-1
TGCGCCAGCAGTGAGCCCTCGGGACTAGCGGGAGGTCCCCCCTACAATGAGCAGTTCTTC
CASSEPSGLAGGPPYNEQFF
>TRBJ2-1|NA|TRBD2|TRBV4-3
TGCGCCAGCAGCCAAGAACTAGCGGGCCTCAATGAGCAGTTCTTC
CASSQELAGLNEQFF
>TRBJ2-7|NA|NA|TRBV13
TGTGCCAGCAGCCGCCGGACAGTCTCGAACTACGAGCAGTACTTC
CASSRRTVSNYEQYF